This TCR beta chain was recorded in a study of CD8+ T cells in alopecia areata (dated by TCRdb to 2016 to 2019). At the level of the whole study: The treated patients, all with moderate-to-severe alopecia areata, were enrolled in an open-label pilot trial of oral tofacitinib given at 5 to 10 mg twice daily. Patients received tofacitinib for 6 to 18 months and were then followed off drug for 6 months to check for delayed response and recurrence. Disease severity in treated patients was measured with the SALT score, which quantifies the percentage of affected scalp surface area. To study T cell clonal expansion in alopecia areata, the researchers applied high-throughput TCRbeta sequencing to both the C3H/HeJ mouse model and human patients. Human TCRbeta sequencing covered scalp tissue and sorted CD4+ and CD8+ peripheral blood T cells from patchy and totalis/universalis alopecia areata patients and healthy controls. Biopsies were taken from tofacitinib-treated patients at baseline and again at 4 and 24 weeks into treatment, and several of those patients also had a later scalp biopsy. Scalp clonality was compared among normal scalp (n=4), patchy alopecia areata scalp (n=8), and alopecia totalis/universalis scalp (n=8). RNA was extracted with the PAXgene miRNA kit for fixed scalp, the miRNeasy kit for PBMCs, and the RNeasy kit for mouse skin. Amplification of TCRbeta CDR3 regions was done by immunoSEQ multiplex PCR using 35 Vbeta forward primers and 13 Jbeta reverse primers.

Library method: the immunoSEQ multiplex PCR assay. RNA was extracted from all samples and reverse transcribed into cDNA, which served as template for TCR sequencing. First-strand cDNA was synthesized using SuperScript III with a 2:1 mix of oligo-dT and random hexamers. A synthetic immune receptor repertoire was used to measure amplification bias, and any remaining bias was corrected computationally. As for how the authors treated the data: Raw reads were preprocessed to remove errors, and CDR3 was defined by IMGT conventions from the conserved cysteine to phenylalanine. Clonality was calculated as 1 minus Shannon entropy normalized by log2 of the number of productive unique TCRs. Whether scalp clones were CD4 or CD8 was inferred by matching scalp TCRbeta sequences against CD4 and CD8 repertoires sorted from blood. TCRdb re-hosts the immuneACCESS table, in-frame sequences only. Its copies lack some clones; in the studies checked, an unresolved V gene accounts for under half of them, and the cause for the rest is not known. That table is the source of V, J and clone size, and D and trimming were worked out from the DNA. Present in this sample are over 85,000 clones, 50% to 75% of which were seen just once. Together, the top ten hold 15% of the sample.

Of note for this clone: Its antigen remains undetermined. Base quality data are lacking; no much larger clone is found one base away.

Broad study findings and their caveats: During tofacitinib treatment, many expanded lesional clones stuck around in both scalp and blood, and this persistence may partly explain why relapse happens after treatment is stopped. Higher clonality and more expanded CD8+ clones were observed in lesional scalp than in normal scalp, particularly in alopecia totalis/universalis, a finding suggestive of antigenic drive. Resident alphabeta T cells in normal human skin are also sequenced, complicating scalp TCR repertoire analysis, unlike mouse skin dominated by gammadelta T cells. The treated cohort was small, with a single nonresponder, so links between baseline CD8+ expansion and response need larger studies. Compared with mice, TCR sequences shared between patients were less clear, possibly partly because of HLA diversity across the patient population. Tofacitinib significantly lowered scalp clonality and the number of expanded CD8+ clones among the top 100 scalp clones.

The time point label, read with the paper, signifies: more than three weeks on oral tofacitinib. Read against the paper, the sample's treatment or condition label means: oral pan-JAK inhibitor, 5-10 mg twice daily. Lesional scalp punch biopsies and peripheral blood were collected from alopecia areata patients. PBMCs were separated by density centrifugation and stained for CD3, CD4 and CD8, after which CD4+ and CD8+ T cells were sorted on a FACSAria. According to the germline V gene, CDR1 reads SGHDT and CDR2 reads YYEEEE. Germline trimming amounts to 0 bases on V and 7 bases on J, with 10 as the count of junction bases outside the gene matches. From the cysteine through the phenylalanine, the CDR3 covers 17 amino acids. Only the CDR3 portion is preserved as DNA: 51 bases, with reading frame beginning at the first base.

This clonotype was sampled from a human donor with alopecia areata. This chain is built from TRBV5-6 and TRBJ2-1, and 10 bases in between align with TRBD2. This sample comprised CD8+ T cells sorted from blood, obtained at week 4, from a patient treated with tofacitinib. The CDR3 protein: CASSLEKNLAGVNEQFF. The nucleotide sequence is given as TGTGCCAGCAGCTTGGAGAAAAATCTAGCGGGAGTGAATGAGCAGTTCTTC.